This T cell receptor (beta chain) was sequenced during a study of T-cell memory formation after mild COVID-19. Turning to the study itself: Clusters were largely donor specific. Overall study findings and caveats: Day 37-peaking second-wave clones had unconfirmed SARS-CoV-2 specificity. Some responding clones appeared in pre-infection memory, suggesting cross-reactive memory joined.

Germline V gene data show CDR1 as SNHLY and CDR2 as FYNNEI. The CDR3 contains 10 residues. The V gene lost 8 bases and the J gene lost 2 bases, with 3 bases spanning the gap. Comment on this clonotype: Its cognate antigen is unknown.

Researchers used 5'RACE with constant-segment primers to make TCR alpha and TCR beta cDNA libraries that carry sample barcodes and UMIs. In TCRdb, the 5' RACE reads were re-called with MiXCR into one record per CDR3 protein. This sample has some 260,000 distinct CDR3 sequences, with about a sixth found just once. The sequencing sample was made of PBMCs or a T cell subset sorted from them (not recorded which). The V call is TRBV2, the J call TRBJ2-5; D is undetermined. This TCR came from a man between 18 and 29 years old who had mild COVID-19 (a few samples of this study predate the infection). Cell type and time point are not known. The CDR3 region is CASQQETQYF. The CDR3 nucleotides are TGTGCCAGCCAACAAGAGACCCAGTACTTC.